These T cell receptor beta chains were read from a single sample in a study of T cells in Graves' hyperthyroidism and ophthalmopathy. TCRdb independently ran MiXCR on the multiplex PCR reads; one entry per CDR3 protein. Seen here are approximately 32,000 distinct CDR3 sequences, around half observed once, and the top ten hold roughly 6.2%. Source material: blood. The receptors here all came from a woman aged 50 to 60 with Graves' hyperthyroidism that later progressed to Graves' ophthalmopathy. CDR3s include the opening cysteine and the closing phenylalanine or tryptophan. A D gene is named only where the DNA matches it firmly. A row's size may be missing; if present it is once, few, many or a size class.

-	-	TRBV5-4	TRBJ2-1	CASSLEADNEQFF	TGTGCCAGCAGCTTGGAGGCTGACAATGAGCAGTTCTTC
many	-	TRBV4-1	TRBJ2-7	CASSQDVAGEQYF	TGCGCCAGCAGCCAAGATGTAGCTGGCGAGCAGTACTTC
medium-sized	-	TRBV7-9	TRBJ2-5	CASSVGTFKQETQYF	TGTGCCAGCAGCGTCGGGACCTTCAAGCAAGAGACCCAGTACTTC
many	-	TRBV12-3/TRBV12-4	TRBJ1-2	CASSLGPGQHYGYTF	TGTGCCAGCAGTTTAGGTCCGGGGCAGCACTATGGCTACACCTTC
-	-	TRBV2	TRBJ1-5	CASRYEFNQPQHF	TGTGCCAGCAGGTACGAGTTCAATCAGCCCCAGCATTTT
many	TRBD2	TRBV7-9	TRBJ2-5	CASSLGRDYGETQYF	TGTGCCAGCAGCCTAGGCCGGGACTACGGAGAGACCCAGTACTTC
many	TRBD1	TRBV6-2/TRBV6-3	TRBJ2-7	CASREDRGLHEQYF	TGTGCCAGCAGGGAGGACAGGGGGCTCCACGAGCAGTACTTC
-	-	TRBV5-1	TRBJ1-2	CASSPGTGQGIYGYTF	TGCGCCAGCAGCCCCGGGACCGGGCAGGGGATTTATGGCTACACCTTC
-	TRBD1	TRBV5-5	TRBJ2-7	CASAGTGHYEQYF	TGTGCCAGCGCCGGGACAGGACACTACGAGCAGTACTTC
many	-	TRBV4-2	TRBJ2-5	CASSQVGRDAGETQYF	TGTGCCAGCAGCCAAGTGGGGCGGGATGCGGGGGAGACCCAGTACTTC
-	-	TRBV27	TRBJ2-5	CASIGAETQYF	TGTGCCAGCATCGGGGCAGAGACCCAGTACTTC
-	-	TRBV12-3/TRBV12-4	TRBJ1-1	CASSLVIGMNTEAFF	TGTGCCAGCAGTTTAGTGATAGGGATGAACACTGAAGCTTTCTTT
many	-	TRBV7-2	TRBJ1-1	CASSWRTWGNTEAFF	TGTGCCAGCAGCTGGAGGACGTGGGGAAACACTGAAGCTTTCTTT
few	TRBD1	TRBV2	TRBJ1-2	CASSADRAHGYTF	TGTGCCAGCAGTGCGGACAGGGCGCATGGCTACACCTTC
medium-sized	TRBD2	TRBV7-9	TRBJ2-7	CASSSGTSSSYEQYF	TGTGCCAGCAGCTCCGGGACTAGCTCCTCCTACGAGCAGTACTTC
many	TRBD2	TRBV20-1	TRBJ2-7	CSARDILAGASYEQYF	TGCAGTGCTAGAGATATCCTAGCGGGAGCCTCCTACGAGCAGTACTTC
-	TRBD2	TRBV6-2/TRBV6-3	TRBJ2-1	CASSPSSGRAGEQFF	TGTGCCAGCAGTCCCTCAAGCGGGAGAGCCGGTGAGCAGTTCTTC
many	TRBD2	TRBV24-1	TRBJ2-1	CATSEPGTSGISYNEQFF	TGTGCCACCAGTGAACCCGGGACTAGCGGGATTTCCTACAATGAGCAGTTCTTC
many	-	TRBV11-3	TRBJ1-2	CASTEGPGGRGYTF	TGTGCCAGCACAGAAGGCCCCGGAGGGCGAGGCTACACCTTC